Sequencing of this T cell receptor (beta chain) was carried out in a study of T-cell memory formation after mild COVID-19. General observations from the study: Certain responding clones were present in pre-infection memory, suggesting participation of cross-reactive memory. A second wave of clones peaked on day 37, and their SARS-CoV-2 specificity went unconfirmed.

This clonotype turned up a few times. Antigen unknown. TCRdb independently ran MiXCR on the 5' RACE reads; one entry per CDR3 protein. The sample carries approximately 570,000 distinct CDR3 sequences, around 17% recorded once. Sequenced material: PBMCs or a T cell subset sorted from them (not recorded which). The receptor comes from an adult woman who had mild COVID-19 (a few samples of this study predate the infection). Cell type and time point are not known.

CDR3 DNA sequence: TGCGCCAGCAGCCCACTAGCGGGGGGCCATACTGAAGCTTTCTTT. It yields the protein CASSPLAGGHTEAFF. The chain carries TRBV4-3 and TRBJ1-1; tentative D call: TRBD1 (6 bases). This CDR3 region has 15 residues. Trimming took off 4 bases at V and 5 bases at J, with 17 bases between the two ends. Per germline, CDR1 LGHNA and CDR2 YSLEER.